One sample yielded the 26 T cell receptor beta chains listed below, sequenced in a study of shared clonotypes between healthy human individuals. The naive CD8 population came from CD45RO-negative cells selected for CCR7, without terminally differentiated effector memory CD45RA+ cells. Only in-frame clones appear in the TCRdb table, and some are missing; sequencing was by immunoSEQ multiplex PCR. This table holds about 750,000 clones, 90% to 95% found once. Specimen: naive CD8+ T cells sorted from blood. The receptors shown here come from a man under 40 in good health.

The chain is built from TRBV7-9 and TRBJ2-7; 9 nucleotides line up with TRBD1. Germline assignment: CDR1 SEHNR and CDR2 FQNEAQ (reference sequence). CDR3 size: 18 residues. With 1 base clipped from V and 2 bases from J, the junction kept 12 bases outside the gene matches. The CDR3 reads CASSLVPPTGGPTYEQYF. The CDR3, as DNA: TGTGCCAGCAGCTTAGTCCCCCCAACAGGGGGCCCAACCTACGAGCAGTACTTC.

The CDR3 reads CASSRQEDYGYTF. For the CDR3, the DNA is TGCGCCAGCAGCAGACAGGAGGACTATGGCTACACCTTC. The chain joins TRBV5-1 to TRBJ1-2; perhaps TRBD1 as D (6 bases). The CDR3 extends over 13 amino acids. V was pared by 4 bases and J by 3 bases, with 10 bases between. Germline V gene lookup returns CDR1 SGHRS and CDR2 YFSETQ.

V gene TRBV19 combines with J gene TRBJ2-7, with 7 bases matching TRBD1. V was pared by 6 bases and J by 6 bases, with 11 bases of the junction left unmatched. Germline V gene data show CDR1 as LNHDA and CDR2 as SQIVND (reference sequence). CDR3 size: 14 residues. The CDR3 sequence is CASSYRDRLFEQYF. For the CDR3, the DNA is TGTGCCAGTAGCTACCGGGACAGACTCTTCGAGCAGTACTTC.

This chain links TRBV7-6 with TRBJ2-2; weak D call: TRBD2 (5 bases). Per the germline V gene, CDR1 is SGHVS and CDR2 is FNYEAQ. V gave up 5 bases and J gave up 1 base, with 11 bases separating them. The CDR3 totals 15 residues. The DNA for the CDR3 is TGTGCCAGCAGCCTCGCCGGGGTGAACACCGGGGAGCTGTTTTTT. Its protein is CASSLAGVNTGELFF.

On this clone: Other DNA sequences within the sample encode an identical CDR3. This chain uses TRBV7-9 with TRBJ2-7; TRBD1 aligns across 9 bases. The CDR3 extends over 15 amino acids. The J segment lost 3 bases and the V segment lost 3 bases, leaving 6 bases of the junction unmatched. Germline V lookup: CDR1 SEHNR, CDR2 FQNEAQ (reference sequence). The chain's CDR3 is CASSLPGTGNYEQYF. The CDR3 DNA follows: TGTGCCAGCAGCTTGCCTGGGACAGGGAACTACGAGCAGTACTTC.

The CDR3 here is CASSRGLAGLQETQYF. CDR3 bases: TGTGCCAGCAGCCGAGGCCTAGCGGGACTCCAAGAGACCCAGTACTTC. This sequence joins TRBV11-2 and TRBJ2-5, with TRBD2 matching over 9 bases. Per the germline V gene, CDR1 is SGHAT and CDR2 is FQNNGV. The J segment lost 1 base and the V segment lost 5 bases, leaving 8 bases of the junction unmatched. This CDR3 has 16 residues.

The chain employs TRBV27 and TRBJ1-5; D gene unclear. The CDR3 consists of 8 residues. Germline V gene lookup returns CDR1 MNHEY and CDR2 SMNVEV (reference sequence). CDR3 in DNA: TGTGCTTGTCAGCCCCAGCATTTT. As protein: CACQPQHF.

The chain employs TRBV28 and TRBJ2-5; 15 bases align to TRBD2. Per germline, CDR1 MDHEN and CDR2 SYDVKM. This CDR3 contains 17 residues. V lost 4 bases to trimming and J lost 5 bases; unmatched junction nucleotides: 8. Here the CDR3 reads CASSYWTSGRAGETQYF. The CDR3 DNA follows: TGTGCCAGCAGTTACTGGACTAGCGGGAGGGCCGGGGAGACCCAGTACTTC.

The rearrangement uses TRBV7-9 and TRBJ1-1, with D unclear. Germline-derived CDR1 and CDR2 are SEHNR and FQNEAQ (reference sequence). V was cut by 4 bases and J by 1 base, with 10 bases left in between. CDR3 length: 14 amino acids. CDR3 DNA sequence: TGTGCCAGCAGCTCCGGACCGAGGAACACTGAAGCTTTCTTT. Amino acid sequence: CASSSGPRNTEAFF.

Of note for this clone: The sample carries other DNA sequences with the same CDR3. This chain joins TRBV7-9 and TRBJ2-1; D not resolved. This CDR3 comprises 12 residues. Germline CDR1 and CDR2: SEHNR and FQNEAQ (reference sequence). The V and J ends lost 1 base and 5 bases respectively, with 3 bases between them. The CDR3, as DNA: TGTGCCAGCAGCTTAGAGGACAATGAGCAGTTCTTC. Translating gives CASSLEDNEQFF.

This chain joins TRBV7-2 and TRBJ2-3; D not certain. Germline CDR1 is SGHTA and CDR2 is FQGNSA. This CDR3 is 16 amino acids long. The V end lost 4 bases, the J end lost 3 bases, and 17 bases lay between the germline ends. In nucleotides, the CDR3 is TGTGCCAGCAGCTCCCCCGCCCAGTCGGTTACAGATACGCAGTATTTT. Its translation is CASSSPAQSVTDTQYF.

The chain combines TRBV19 with TRBJ2-5; weak D call: TRBD2 (5 bases). The CDR3 consists of 17 residues. Germline-derived CDR1 and CDR2 are LNHDA and SQIVND (reference sequence). Trimming shortened V by 3 bases and J by 7 bases, and 24 bases separated the two germline ends. Here the CDR3 DNA reads TGTGCCAGTAGTATGACCTCTAGCAGAACCTTAGGTGGGACCCAGTACTTC. This codes for CASSMTSSRTLGGTQYF.

The V and J genes are TRBV28 and TRBJ2-1, with D maybe TRBD2 (6 bases). Germline values: CDR1 MDHEN, CDR2 SYDVKM. This CDR3 contains 15 residues. The V end lost 7 bases, the J end lost 0 bases, and 13 bases lay between the germline ends. The CDR3 sequence: CASTKDGSSYNEQFF. As DNA, the CDR3 is TGTGCCAGCACCAAGGACGGGAGCTCCTACAATGAGCAGTTCTTC.

The chain combines TRBV6-5 with TRBJ1-1; D is perhaps TRBD1 (5 bases). Per the germline V gene, CDR1 is MNHEY and CDR2 is SVGAGI. The CDR3 runs to 13 residues. Between the trimmed V and J ends, which lost 5 bases and 7 bases, there was a span of 14 bases. The CDR3 region is CASSIARDFEAFF. CDR3 nucleotide sequence: TGTGCCAGCAGTATCGCCCGGGACTTTGAAGCTTTCTTT.

The rearrangement links TRBV13 to TRBJ1-2, with 8 bases matching TRBD1. Germline assignment: CDR1 PRHDT and CDR2 FYEKMQ (reference sequence). V shed 0 bases and J 0 bases; nucleotides not matched to a gene: 0. The CDR3 extends over 15 amino acids. CDR3 bases: TGTGCCAGCAGCTTAGGGACAGGGGCTAACTATGGCTACACCTTC. Translation gives CASSLGTGANYGYTF.

The chain uses TRBV27 and TRBJ1-5; no clear D gene. This CDR3 is built from 14 residues. Germline values: CDR1 MNHEY, CDR2 SMNVEV (reference sequence). V was cut by 2 bases and J by 1 base, with 6 bases left in between. CDR3 region: CASSLEQSNQPQHF. DNA for the CDR3: TGTGCCAGCAGTTTAGAACAGAGCAATCAGCCCCAGCATTTT.

The chain has TRBV5-1 and TRBJ1-1; 8 bases map to TRBD1. The CDR3 is 16 residues long. Germline V lookup: CDR1 SGHRS, CDR2 YFSETQ. Unmatched junction bases numbered 10, after V lost 0 bases and J lost 6 bases. Written as DNA, the CDR3 is TGCGCCAGCAGCTTGGGCCACGACAGGGGATACCCTGAAGCTTTCTTT. This gives the protein CASSLGHDRGYPEAFF.

The chain combines TRBV7-9 with TRBJ2-2, with D unclear. The CDR3 length is 14 residues. The germline V gene encodes CDR1 SEHNR and CDR2 FQNEAQ (reference sequence). Trimming stripped 1 base from V and 7 bases from J, with 10 bases between. In DNA, the CDR3 is TGTGCCAGCAGCTTAGAACTACAACTCGGGGAGCTGTTTTTT. Translating it yields CASSLELQLGELFF.

The chain is built from TRBV7-9 and TRBJ2-2; 9 nucleotides match TRBD1. This CDR3 region has 15 residues. Germline V gives CDR1 SEHNR, CDR2 FQNEAQ (reference sequence). V trimming: 5 bases; J trimming: 7 bases; junction bases outside the gene matches: 8. The chain's CDR3 is CASSHRDRVGGELFF. CDR3 bases: TGTGCCAGCAGCCACCGGGACAGGGTAGGCGGGGAGCTGTTTTTT.

The sample holds one count of this clone. The gene calls are TRBV9 and TRBJ1-5; the D is unclear. V lost 1 base, J lost 7 bases, and 3 bases lay in between. This CDR3 has 11 residues. Germline CDR1 reads SGDLS; CDR2 reads YYNGEE. CDR3 residues: CASSVLQPQHF. The CDR3 nucleotides are TGTGCCAGCAGCGTATTGCAGCCCCAGCATTTT.

As for this clone: A much larger clonotype is one base distant, so this may be a read error. This chain links TRBV27 with TRBJ2-7; D uncertain. Germline loops: CDR1 MNHEY, CDR2 SMNVEV (reference sequence). V was cut by 3 bases and J by 3 bases, with 3 bases left in between. This CDR3 comprises 11 residues. This chain's CDR3 is CASSFNYEQYF. Written as DNA, the CDR3 is TGTGCCAGCAGTTTTAACTACGAGCAGTACTTC.

The chain joins TRBV15 to TRBJ2-1; 9 bases line up with TRBD1. The CDR3 spans 18 residues. Germline V gene data show CDR1 as LNHNV and CDR2 as YYDKDF (reference sequence). Trimming took 0 bases from V and 5 from J; bases not matched to a gene: 11. CDR3 in DNA: TGTGCCACCAGCAGAGACCCCGGGACAGGGTTGAACGACAATGAGCAGTTCTTC. Translation: CATSRDPGTGLNDNEQFF.

The gene calls are TRBV7-9 and TRBJ1-1, with 7 bases lining up with TRBD1. Germline CDR1 SEHNR, CDR2 FQNEAQ (reference sequence). The junction had 14 bases not matched to a gene; V was cut back by 5 bases and J by 2 bases. The CDR3 totals 17 residues. The CDR3 region has the DNA TGTGCCAGCAGCCACCCGCGGACAGGAGGGTTTAACACTGAAGCTTTCTTT. It encodes CASSHPRTGGFNTEAFF.

The chain employs TRBV19 and TRBJ1-1, with D perhaps TRBD1 (6 bases). The CDR3 is 13 residues long. The V end lost 7 bases, the J end lost 2 bases, and 11 bases lay between the germline ends. Germline V lookup: CDR1 LNHDA, CDR2 SQIVND (reference sequence). CDR3 residues: CASKGELNTEAFF. The CDR3 DNA sequence: TGTGCCAGTAAGGGGGAACTAAACACTGAAGCTTTCTTT.

The V call is TRBV13, the J call TRBJ2-1, with D possibly TRBD2 on 6 matching bases. Germline V lookup: CDR1 PRHDT, CDR2 FYEKMQ (reference sequence). V gave up 4 bases and J gave up 9 bases, with 7 bases separating them. The CDR3 length is 11 residues. Written as DNA, the CDR3 is TGTGCCAGCAGCTCCGGGGGTGAGCAGTTCTTC. Residues: CASSSGGEQFF. The variable domain in full, with the rest retrieved from reference TRBV13 and TRBJ2-1, is AAGVIQSPRHLIKEKRETATLKCYPIPRHDTVYWYQQGPGQDPQFLISFYEKMQSDKGSIPDRFSAQQFSDYHSELNMSSLELGDSALYFCASSSGGEQFFGPGTRLTVL.

This chain joins TRBV9 and TRBJ1-1; 12 nucleotides agree with TRBD1. This CDR3 spans 18 amino acids. CDR1 SGDLS and CDR2 YYNGEE come from the germline V gene. Losses at the gene ends were 0 bases for V and 5 bases for J; bases not matched to a gene: 11. CDR3 sequence reads: CASSVGDRGRMRGTEAFF. CDR3 nucleotide sequence: TGTGCCAGCAGCGTAGGGGACAGGGGGCGAATGAGGGGAACTGAAGCTTTCTTT.